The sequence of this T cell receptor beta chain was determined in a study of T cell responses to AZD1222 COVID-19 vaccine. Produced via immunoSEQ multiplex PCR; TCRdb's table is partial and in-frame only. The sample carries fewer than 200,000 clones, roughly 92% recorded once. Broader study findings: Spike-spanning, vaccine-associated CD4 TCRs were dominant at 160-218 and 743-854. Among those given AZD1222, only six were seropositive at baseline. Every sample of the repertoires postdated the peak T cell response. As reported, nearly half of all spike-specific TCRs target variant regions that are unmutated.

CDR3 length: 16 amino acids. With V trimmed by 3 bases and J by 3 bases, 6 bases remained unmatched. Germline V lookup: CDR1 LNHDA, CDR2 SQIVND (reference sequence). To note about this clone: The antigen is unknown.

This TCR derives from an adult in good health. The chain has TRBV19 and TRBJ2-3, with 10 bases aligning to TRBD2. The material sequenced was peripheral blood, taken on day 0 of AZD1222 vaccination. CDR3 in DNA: TGTGCCAGTAGTATCCTAGCGGGAGTCGTAACAGATACGCAGTATTTT. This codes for CASSILAGVVTDTQYF. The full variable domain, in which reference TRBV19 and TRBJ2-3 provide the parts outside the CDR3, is DGGITQSPKYLFRKEGQNVTLSCEQNLNHDAMYWYRQDPGQGLRLIYYSQIVNDFQKGDIAEGYSVSREKKESFPLTVTSAQKNPTAFYLCASSILAGVVTDTQYFGPGTRLTVL.